The 18 T cell receptor beta chains below come from one sample, sequenced in a study of CD8 T cells in Susac syndrome. An amount of RNA that ranged from roughly 0.45 to 1 ug was reverse transcribed with random hexamers. Each CDR3 protein is one row after TCRdb ran MiXCR on the immunoSEQ multiplex PCR reads. The sample shows about 120,000 distinct CDR3 sequences, 94% of them seen only once. Sequencing was performed on CD4+ T cells from PBMCs. The receptor set was obtained from a human donor in good health.

The genes are TRBV12-3 or TRBV12-4 and TRBJ2-1; 15 bases align to TRBD2. With 2 bases clipped from V and 5 bases from J, the junction kept 4 bases outside the gene matches. This CDR3 is 17 amino acids long. CDR3 coding DNA: TGTGCCAGCAGTTTACCCCGGACTAGCGGGAGGGACAATGAGCAGTTCTTC. The encoded protein is CASSLPRTSGRDNEQFF.

The CDR3 loop is CASSEQTLNTGELFF. In DNA, the CDR3 is TGTGCCAGCAGTGAACAGACTTTGAACACCGGGGAGCTGTTTTTT. This chain links TRBV2 with TRBJ2-2; D remains unclear. Per the germline V gene, CDR1 is SNHLY and CDR2 is FYNNEI. CDR3 length equals 15 residues. Trimming took off 2 bases at V and 1 base at J, with 8 bases between the two ends.

The chain is built from TRBV3-1 and TRBJ2-5; a possible D gene is TRBD2 (6 bases). The V end was cut by 4 bases, the J end by 5 bases, with 11 bases between. This CDR3 has 13 residues. CDR1 and CDR2 (germline): LGHDT, YNNKEL (reference sequence). CDR3 protein: CASSPREVETQYF. The CDR3 DNA reads as TGTGCCAGCAGCCCGAGGGAGGTTGAGACCCAGTACTTC.

This chain joins TRBV14 and TRBJ2-7; 8 bases agree with TRBD2. The ends lost 3 bases at V and 4 bases at J; junction bases unmatched: 8. The germline gives CDR1 SGHDN, CDR2 FVKESK. The CDR3 is made up of 15 amino acids. The CDR3 sequence is CASSQNPGLGYEQYF. CDR3 sequence (DNA): TGTGCCAGCAGCCAGAACCCGGGACTAGGGTACGAGCAGTACTTC.

The chain links TRBV28 to TRBJ2-3; D possibly corresponds to TRBD2 (6 bases). CDR1 and CDR2 (germline): MDHEN, SYDVKM. The length of the CDR3 is 14 residues. Trimming took off 7 bases at V and 0 bases at J, with 11 bases between the two ends. The CDR3: CASIAGSSTDTQYF. Here the CDR3 DNA reads TGTGCCAGCATTGCGGGGTCCAGCACAGATACGCAGTATTTT.

This chain uses TRBV12-3 or TRBV12-4 with TRBJ2-7, with 7 bases matching TRBD1. V gave up 3 bases and J gave up 2 bases; unmatched junction bases: 4. CDR3 length: 14 residues. Written as DNA, the CDR3 is TGTGCCAGCAGTTTTTGGCAGGGGGCCTACGAGCAGTACTTC. Translated: CASSFWQGAYEQYF.

This sequence joins TRBV6-5 and TRBJ1-2; TRBD1 matches 8 bases. The V gene end was trimmed by 6 bases and the J gene end by 8 bases; junction bases not matched to a gene: 14. CDR3 size: 15 residues. Germline V lookup: CDR1 MNHEY, CDR2 SVGAGI. The CDR3 is CASSGVQGAWGGYTF. DNA for the CDR3: TGTGCCAGCAGCGGAGTTCAGGGGGCATGGGGAGGCTACACCTTC.

The chain employs TRBV30 and TRBJ2-2; 7 nucleotides agree with TRBD1. Per germline, CDR1 GTSNPN and CDR2 SVGIG (reference sequence). The CDR3 length is 14 residues. Germline trimming cut 5 bases from V and 4 bases from J; bases unmatched to any gene: 7. In DNA form, the CDR3 reads TGTGCCTGGGGTGGGGACAGTACCACCGGGGAGCTGTTTTTT. Its protein is CAWGGDSTTGELFF.

On this clonotype: The final CDR3 position lacks the conserved phenylalanine or tryptophan, pointing to a likely read error. This sequence joins TRBV25-1 and TRBJ2-2; no clear D. Germline V gene lookup returns CDR1 MGHDK and CDR2 SYGVNS. CDR3 size: 15 residues. The germline V and J ends were trimmed by 2 bases and 6 bases, with 13 bases remaining between them. The CDR3: CASSESWGQAGELFS. The CDR3, as DNA: TGTGCCAGCAGTGAAAGTTGGGGTCAGGCCGGGGAGCTGTTTTCT.

Only a few counts were recorded for this clonotype. V and J are TRBV7-8 and TRBJ1-1; D is possibly TRBD1 (5 bases). The CDR3 is 12 residues long. Germline CDR1 SGHVS, CDR2 FQNEAQ. The V gene lost 4 bases and the J gene lost 8 bases, with 11 bases spanning the gap. CDR3 sequence reads: CASSSRDGEAFF. The CDR3 DNA reads TGTGCCAGCAGCTCGCGGGACGGGGAAGCTTTCTTT.

DNA of the CDR3: TGTGCCAGCAGTACCCGACAAGCAACTAATGAAAAACTGTTTTTT. As protein: CASSTRQATNEKLFF. The rearrangement joins TRBV6-5 to TRBJ1-4; D not certain. The V gene's germline CDR1 is MNHEY and CDR2 SVGAGI. V was trimmed by 5 bases and J by 0 bases, leaving 10 bases between them. The CDR3 is 15 amino acids.

This sequence joins TRBV7-2 and TRBJ2-1; tentatively, D is TRBD1 (6 bases). Germline V CDR1 and CDR2: SGHTA, FQGNSA. Trimming removed 4 bases from V and 4 bases from J, with 8 bases in between. There are 13 residues in the CDR3. For the CDR3, the DNA is TGTGCCAGCAGCTCCGGACAGTACAATGAGCAGTTCTTC. Translating gives CASSSGQYNEQFF.

The V and J genes are TRBV7-9 and TRBJ2-3; possibly TRBD1 or TRBD2 for D (5 bases each). V was cut by 3 bases and J by 2 bases, with 12 bases left in between. This CDR3 is built from 15 residues. Germline V gene lookup returns CDR1 SEHNR and CDR2 FQNEAQ (reference sequence). CDR3 sequence (DNA): TGTGCCAGCAGCTTGAGTTCGGGGCCCACAGATACGCAGTATTTT. Its translation is CASSLSSGPTDTQYF.

The table lists this clonotype with a count of one. CDR3 sequence (DNA): TGTGCCAGCAGCTTCCTCGGGAGAGAGCTGGGTGGGCAGTTCTTC. This translates into CASSFLGRELGGQFF. The rearrangement links TRBV7-9 to TRBJ2-1; perhaps TRBD2 as D (6 bases). The CDR3 length is 15 residues. The germline V and J ends were trimmed by 3 bases and 12 bases, with 21 bases remaining between them. CDR1 SEHNR and CDR2 FQNEAQ come from the germline V gene (reference sequence).

The chain links TRBV7-9 to TRBJ1-4; a weak D match, TRBD1 (6 bases). CDR1 is SEHNR and CDR2 is FQNEAQ in the germline V gene (reference sequence). The germline V and J ends were trimmed by 4 bases and 8 bases, with 17 bases remaining between them. There are 15 residues in the CDR3. The CDR3: CASSSPGGLEEKLFF. The CDR3 DNA follows: TGTGCCAGCAGCTCCCCTGGGGGCCTAGAAGAAAAACTGTTTTTT.

This chain joins TRBV20-1 and TRBJ2-3; TRBD1 or TRBD2 may be the D gene (5 bases each). Trimming cost V 2 bases and J 3 bases, with 15 bases left between them. The CDR3 is made up of 15 amino acids. Per the germline V gene, CDR1 is DFQATT and CDR2 is SNEGSKA (reference sequence). CDR3 amino acids: CSARMGELNTDTQYF. The DNA of the CDR3 is TGCAGTGCTAGAATGGGGGAGTTGAATACAGATACGCAGTATTTT.

J is TRBJ2-5 and V is TRBV10-3, with 9 bases matching TRBD1. This CDR3 is 15 amino acids long. CDR1 is ENHRY and CDR2 is SYGVKD in the germline V gene. Losses at the gene ends were 0 bases for V and 1 base for J; bases not matched to a gene: 0. The CDR3 region is CAISESGQGQETQYF. DNA of the CDR3: TGTGCCATCAGTGAGTCGGGACAGGGCCAAGAGACCCAGTACTTC.

The rearrangement uses TRBV20-1 and TRBJ2-5; perhaps D is TRBD1 or TRBD2 (5 bases each). From germline, CDR1 is DFQATT and CDR2 SNEGSKA (reference sequence). V lost 4 bases to trimming and J lost 5 bases, with 20 bases between them. The CDR3 loop spans 15 amino acids. In DNA form, the CDR3 reads TGCAGTGCTACACCCCCGGGACCCATGGGGGAGACCCAGTACTTC. Translating it yields CSATPPGPMGETQYF.